One and the same sample provided the 5 T cell receptor beta chains below, sequenced in a study of Ad26.COV2.S vaccination and SARS-CoV-2 variants. Only in-frame clones appear in the TCRdb table, and some are missing; sequencing was by immunoSEQ multiplex PCR. The data contain more than 300,000 clones, 86% of them singletons. Treatment described: 19 received Ad26.COV2.S at low or high dose, single or two shots; roughly five received placebo; per-sample allocation not given. Following the first vaccine or placebo injection, samples were taken on day 63. The sample was peripheral blood, taken in a trial of Ad26.COV2.S vaccine versus placebo. The source of these receptors is a person between 18 and 59 years old who received the Ad26.COV2.S COVID-19 vaccine or a placebo.

This chain uses TRBV7-2 with TRBJ2-5, with D uncertain. Trimming cost V 7 bases and J 3 bases, with 12 bases left between them. CDR1 SGHTA and CDR2 FQGNSA come from the germline V gene. The CDR3 has 13 residues. This CDR3 reads CASTNGVEETQYF. The CDR3, as DNA: TGTGCCAGCACCAATGGGGTGGAAGAGACCCAGTACTTC.

This chain connects TRBV6-5 to TRBJ1-2, with D perhaps TRBD1 (5 bases). The ends were cut back, 7 bases at V and 4 bases at J, with 16 bases in the middle. Germline V gene sequence: CDR1 MNHEY, CDR2 SVGAGI. The CDR3 runs to 14 residues. CDR3 region: CASMDIGRGYGYTF. The CDR3 region has the DNA TGTGCCAGCATGGACATAGGGAGGGGCTATGGCTACACCTTC.

This sequence joins TRBV7-3 and TRBJ2-7, with TRBD2 identical over 10 bases. The CDR3 is made up of 14 amino acids. V shed 6 bases and J 5 bases; nucleotides not matched to a gene: 7. From germline, CDR1 is SGHTA and CDR2 FQGTGA. CDR3 protein: CASRASGRVHEQYF. CDR3 sequence (DNA): TGTGCCAGCAGGGCTAGCGGGAGAGTCCACGAGCAGTACTTC. Together with reference TRBV7-3 and TRBJ2-7, the CDR3 gives the full variable domain: GAGVSQTPSNKVTEKGKYVELRCDPISGHTALYWYRQSLGQGPEFLIYFQGTGAADDSGLPNDRFFAVRPEGSVSTLKIQRTERGDSAVYLCASRASGRVHEQYFGPGTRLTVT.

The chain couples TRBV11-2 to TRBJ2-5, with D perhaps TRBD1 (5 bases). The CDR3 is 12 residues long. Deletions cut 3 bases from V and 3 bases from J, with 5 bases between. CDR1 SGHAT and CDR2 FQNNGV come from the germline V gene. The CDR3: CASSFREETQYF. CDR3 sequence (DNA): TGTGCCAGCAGCTTCAGGGAAGAGACCCAGTACTTC. Combining the CDR3 with reference TRBV11-2 and TRBJ2-5 gives the whole variable domain EAGVAQSPRYKIIEKRQSVAFWCNPISGHATLYWYQQILGQGPKLLIQFQNNGVVDDSQLPKDRFSAERLKGVDSTLKIQPAKLEDSAVYLCASSFREETQYFGPGTRLLVL.

The V call is TRBV7-2, the J call TRBJ1-6, with 7 nucleotides matching TRBD1. CDR3 length: 15 residues. J was trimmed by 5 bases and V by 1 base; bases with no gene match: 2. Per germline, CDR1 SGHTA and CDR2 FQGNSA. This CDR3 is CASSLETGNNSPLHF. As DNA, the CDR3 is TGTGCCAGCAGCTTAGAGACAGGGAATAATTCACCCCTCCACTTT.